This T cell receptor (beta chain) was documented in a study of HIV-infected patients and healthy controls. By share, this clonotype counts as medium-sized. 400 to 550 ng RNA was reverse transcribed with alpha and beta constant-region primers. Using multiplexing indices, alpha and beta chain libraries were generated apart by chain-specific third strand synthesis. Second strand DNA was synthesized using a primer at the SP2 site. TCRdb re-analysed the 5' RACE reads in MiXCR, keeping a single row per CDR3 protein. The profile shows 4,500 to 7,000 distinct CDR3 sequences, more than 8.5% of them singletons. V lost 4 bases, J lost 0 bases, and 17 bases lay in between. There are 18 residues in the CDR3. Germline loops: CDR1 SGHDT, CDR2 YYEEEE. The repertoire came from unfractionated whole blood and reflected all unsorted peripheral T cells.

This chain connects TRBV5-6 to TRBJ2-6; tentatively, D is TRBD1 (6 bases). The receptor's source is an adult with HIV infection. The sample in question was blood, obtained before antiretroviral therapy. The CDR3 loop is CASSPLPGHISGANVLTF. The CDR3 DNA follows: TGTGCCAGCAGCCCACTCCCGGGACACATCTCTGGGGCCAACGTCCTGACTTTC.